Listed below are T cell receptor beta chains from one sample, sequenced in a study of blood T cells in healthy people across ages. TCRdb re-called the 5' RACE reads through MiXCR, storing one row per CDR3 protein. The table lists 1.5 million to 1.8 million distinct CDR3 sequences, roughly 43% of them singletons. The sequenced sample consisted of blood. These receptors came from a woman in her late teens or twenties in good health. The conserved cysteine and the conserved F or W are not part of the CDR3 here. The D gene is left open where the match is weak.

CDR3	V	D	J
ASSGRPITGSPTEAF	TRBV6-2/TRBV6-3	NA	TRBJ1-1
ASSYGRLSRGTQY	TRBV6-5	NA	TRBJ2-3
ASSLLGQGYEQY	TRBV4-2	TRBD1	TRBJ2-7
ASSLDWGEPFPYEQY	TRBV11-2	NA	TRBJ2-7
ASSLAFTYGYT	TRBV7-2	NA	TRBJ1-2
ASRRQGTDTQY	TRBV5-1	NA	TRBJ2-3
ASSHIGVEAF	TRBV7-2	NA	TRBJ1-1
ASRAREEDEQF	TRBV12-3/TRBV12-4	NA	TRBJ2-1
ASMWANNQPQH	TRBV12-3/TRBV12-4	NA	TRBJ1-5
ASSLGYPAGGYT	TRBV5-1	NA	TRBJ1-2
SAGQGYGYT	TRBV20-1	NA	TRBJ1-2
ASSLVAGPAKNIQY	TRBV5-1	TRBD2	TRBJ2-4
ASSPNWGQETQY	TRBV9	NA	TRBJ2-5
ASSDQNTYNEQF	TRBV10-1	NA	TRBJ2-1
ASSLTRQATTNEKLF	TRBV11-2	NA	TRBJ1-4
ASSLAGIQGGNQPQH	TRBV11-2	NA	TRBJ1-5
ASTPGTGRYNEQF	TRBV12-3/TRBV12-4	TRBD1	TRBJ2-1
ASSRDRGLMEKLF	TRBV6-5	TRBD1	TRBJ1-4
ASSYFEGTNEQF	TRBV6-6	NA	TRBJ2-1
ASSRSQGTEAF	TRBV12-3/TRBV12-4	TRBD1	TRBJ1-1
ASSFQGASNEQF	TRBV5-5	TRBD1	TRBJ2-1
SAPRTGVPSSYNSPLH	TRBV20-1	TRBD1	TRBJ1-6
ASSLVGPPGTQY	TRBV27	NA	TRBJ2-5
VSSTGQVTGELF	TRBV6-5	TRBD1	TRBJ2-2
ASSGRDSRGSEQF	TRBV12-3/TRBV12-4	NA	TRBJ2-1
ASSLAAGRLITDTQY	TRBV7-9	NA	TRBJ2-3
ASSLVDYYEQY	TRBV11-2	NA	TRBJ2-7
ASSPPSGRGDEQF	TRBV7-2	TRBD2	TRBJ2-1
ASSVAPHTGSGNTIY	TRBV9	NA	TRBJ1-3
ASSSFGQMSSYEQY	TRBV7-7	NA	TRBJ2-7
AISESGTLREQY	TRBV10-3	NA	TRBJ2-7
ASSQDELAGVGETQY	TRBV14	TRBD2	TRBJ2-5
SARQRRQGISNQPQH	TRBV20-1	TRBD1	TRBJ1-5
ASSQDRAKGGLTDTQY	TRBV4-3	TRBD2	TRBJ2-3
ASESRRGGNYEQY	TRBV18	TRBD2	TRBJ2-7
ASSEYLGTTYQETQY	TRBV25-1	NA	TRBJ2-5
ASMGIWNEQY	TRBV10-3	NA	NA
ASSLVRGGGEQF	TRBV7-2	TRBD2	NA
ASSQDLASGVDEQF	TRBV3-1	TRBD2	TRBJ2-1
ASSKTGEAF	TRBV12-3/TRBV12-4	TRBD1	TRBJ1-1